The rows below give T cell receptor beta chains drawn from one sample of a study of blood T cell repertoires in COVID-19. Assay used: immunoSEQ multiplex PCR; TCRdb lists only in-frame clones, some missing. The data contain under 200,000 clones, under 90% of them singletons. Sequencing input: PBMCs or T cells enriched from blood (not recorded which). The receptors were sampled from a woman aged 60-70 years who had recovered from COVID-19. Each CDR3 is given with its conserved first and last residue. The order of the fields is J gene, V gene, CDR3 protein.

>TRBJ2-5|TRBV7-9
CASSLGSGGTETQYF
>TRBJ1-1|TRBV3-1/TRBV3-2
CASSQDSGGSTEAFF
>TRBJ2-7|TRBV2
CASSLGTSDSYEQYF
>TRBJ1-3|TRBV5-1
CASSLGGGNTIYF
>TRBJ2-4|TRBV7-9
CASSLARTAKNIQYF
>TRBJ1-2|TRBV27
CASRGTVYGYTF
>TRBJ2-1|TRBV6-2/TRBV6-3
CASSPRLAGGNNEQFF
>TRBJ2-2|TRBV20-1
CSASLGAGGTGELFF
>TRBJ2-7|TRBV5-1
CASSPVRDRERYEQYF
>TRBJ1-6|TRBV2
CASRANLGVGSPLHF
>TRBJ1-5|TRBV5-4
CASSGGVGPNQPQHF
>TRBJ1-6|TRBV2
CASSRANSPLHF
>TRBJ2-7|TRBV6-5
CASSPRTGHYEQYF
>TRBJ2-3|TRBV4-2
CASSRPSGGYNTDTQYF
>TRBJ2-1|TRBV9
CASSSPGTSGGANYNEQFF
>TRBJ2-1|TRBV9
CASSSTQGFNEQFF
>TRBJ1-2|TRBV9
CASSVNTVMGYGYTF
>TRBJ1-1|TRBV3-1/TRBV3-2
CASSRVAGASEAFF
>TRBJ1-2|TRBV3-1/TRBV3-2
CASSQGQGLNYGYTF
>TRBJ1-1|TRBV7-2
CASSSHRGIEAFF
>TRBJ1-1|TRBV30
CAWKHSLNTEAFF
>TRBJ2-7|TRBV5-1
CASSLGDRARDTEQYF
>TRBJ2-3|TRBV7-2
CASSSGTSVSTDTQYF
>TRBJ2-4|TRBV14
CASSRMGTSGGVNIQYF
>TRBJ1-1|TRBV7-2
CASSGDWGRGEAFF
>TRBJ1-2|TRBV5-8
CASSPDTSYGYTF
>TRBJ1-2|TRBV4-1
CASSQGSGGSYGYTF
>TRBJ2-1|TRBV29-1
CSGGSLDNEQFF
>TRBJ2-1|TRBV4-1
CASSQTQGTHNEQFF
>TRBJ1-1|TRBV6-5
CASSAGGWNTEAFF
>TRBJ2-5|TRBV27
CASSPTLGLGETQYF
>TRBJ2-7|TRBV19
CASSEPLLREQYF
>TRBJ2-7|TRBV7-8
CASSSLPGGFYEQYF
>TRBJ2-1|TRBV4-1
CASSRTMGNEQFF
>TRBJ1-2|TRBV4-1
CASSQDTTTFGYTF
>TRBJ1-2|TRBV19
CASSLKTGANYGYTF
>TRBJ1-3|TRBV13
CASSLNILSGNTIYF
>TRBJ2-3|TRBV3-1/TRBV3-2
CASSQGRGGVTDTQYF
>TRBJ2-1|TRBV9
CASSSNSYEQFF
>TRBJ2-1|TRBV10-1
CASSPRGTYNEQFF
>TRBJ2-6|TRBV6-6
CASSRGYGTGALSGANVLTF
>TRBJ1-5|TRBV6-2/TRBV6-3
CASSSGQPATPQHF
>TRBJ1-5|TRBV7-9
CASSFGTGMVQPQHF
>TRBJ1-2|TRBV30
CAWSPGGIDGYTF
>TRBJ1-1|TRBV10-2
CASSEFGEAFF
>TRBJ2-1|TRBV12-3/TRBV12-4
CASSLLRVNEQFF
>TRBJ1-3|TRBV3-1/TRBV3-2
CASSQDPGGGWRGNTIYF
>TRBJ2-7|TRBV5-1
CASSLTGSRGNEQYF
>TRBJ2-2|TRBV7-6
CASSPSSTGELFF
>TRBJ2-2|TRBV11-3
CASSYHRDPTGELFF